Listed below are T cell receptor beta chains from one sample, sequenced in a study of cytomegalovirus exposure and HLA in healthy donors. TCRdb's table, derived via immunoSEQ multiplex PCR, lists solely in-frame clones and lacks some. The sample yields about 98,000 clones, more than 85% seen once. What was sequenced was PBMCs. The receptors were sampled from a man between 18 and 35 years old in good health and CMV-seropositive. CDR3s include the opening cysteine and the closing phenylalanine or tryptophan. Rows may omit the clone size; those that give it use once, few, many or a size class.

CDR3	size	V	J
CASSYGFSYEQYF	-	TRBV7-2	TRBJ2-7
CASSGMPGLGNTQYF	-	TRBV9	TRBJ2-3
CASSIGTGLGYEQFF	-	TRBV19	TRBJ2-1
CASSFQGSTGELFF	-	TRBV7-2	TRBJ2-2
CASSLFSGGNTEAFF	-	TRBV7-2	TRBJ1-1
CATSRDSLSYEQYF	-	TRBV15	TRBJ2-7
CATSRDRVSGGAYEQYF	-	TRBV15	TRBJ2-7
CSVKRQENTEAFF	-	TRBV29-1	TRBJ1-1
CASSEALPGAGYEQYF	-	TRBV6-1	TRBJ2-7
CASSQESGRGFNEQFF	-	TRBV4-2	TRBJ2-1
CASSLTAQGNEAFF	-	TRBV7-6	TRBJ1-1
CASSPGLAGQETQYF	-	TRBV5-1	TRBJ2-5
CASSHAARAGGHEQYF	once	TRBV7-2	TRBJ2-7
CASGPAVGETGETQYF	-	TRBV12-5	TRBJ2-5
CASRRGLAGAGDTQYF	-	TRBV5-1	TRBJ2-3
CASSLAGRASTDTQYF	-	TRBV5-4	TRBJ2-3
CASSLAASGDQETQYF	once	TRBV5-1	TRBJ2-5
CASRGQDNQPQHF	-	TRBV19	TRBJ1-5
CASSVALGTGVMGEQYF	-	TRBV9	TRBJ2-7
CASSQDFRDSLGYTF	-	TRBV4-3	TRBJ1-2
CASSSQQGSGNTIYF	-	TRBV6-5	TRBJ1-3
CASSIGPYEQFF	-	TRBV5-4	TRBJ2-1
CASSLTDRGRGEAFF	-	TRBV7-3	TRBJ1-1
CASSLYQGSRTEAFF	-	TRBV27	TRBJ1-1
CASSEMVRGNGYTF	once	TRBV6-1	TRBJ1-2
CASSSGRGTEAFF	-	TRBV7-2	TRBJ1-1
CASIAPDSYSYTF	-	TRBV27	TRBJ1-2
CASSLAGDTDTQYF	-	TRBV10-1	TRBJ2-3
CASSDRSYYNEQFF	-	TRBV6-5	TRBJ2-1
CASSQTGIMNTEAFF	-	TRBV4-2	TRBJ1-1
CASSLGQVNTEAFF	-	TRBV11-2	TRBJ1-1
CASSQVGKQRGGADTQYF	-	TRBV4-1	TRBJ2-3
CASSAGLGETQYF	-	TRBV6-5	TRBJ2-5
CASSMEGTNIQYF	-	TRBV19	TRBJ2-4
CASSIAGKYGEKLFF	-	TRBV19	TRBJ1-4
CASSQELAGEFYEQYF	-	TRBV4-2	TRBJ2-7
CASALGHATNEKLFF	-	TRBV27	TRBJ1-4
CATSRAPLAGGPGHEQYF	once	TRBV15	TRBJ2-7
CASSEGQGRGYTF	few	TRBV6-1	TRBJ1-2
CASSSGNYGYTF	-	TRBV19	TRBJ1-2
CASRGTSGRATYNEQFF	once	TRBV27	TRBJ2-1
CASSAGGQADYGYTF	-	TRBV5-1	TRBJ1-2
CASSRGMYDEQYF	-	TRBV4-3	TRBJ2-7
CSVGPARTTGAMNTGELFF	-	TRBV29-1	TRBJ2-2
CAIGFGGQPQHF	once	TRBV19	TRBJ1-5
CASSLAPTYTDTQYF	-	TRBV5-1	TRBJ2-3
CASSLTPTGGDNSPLHF	-	TRBV27	TRBJ1-6
CASSFRQGEETQYF	-	TRBV5-1	TRBJ2-5
CASSSLTRRQGGGGYTF	-	TRBV7-2	TRBJ1-2
CASSYGGNPYEQYF	-	TRBV6-6	TRBJ2-7
CASSLFRGKGQETQYF	once	TRBV27	TRBJ2-5
CASRYRTSGSTDTQYF	-	TRBV11-2	TRBJ2-3
CASLRSGGAYNEQFF	-	TRBV7-2	TRBJ2-1